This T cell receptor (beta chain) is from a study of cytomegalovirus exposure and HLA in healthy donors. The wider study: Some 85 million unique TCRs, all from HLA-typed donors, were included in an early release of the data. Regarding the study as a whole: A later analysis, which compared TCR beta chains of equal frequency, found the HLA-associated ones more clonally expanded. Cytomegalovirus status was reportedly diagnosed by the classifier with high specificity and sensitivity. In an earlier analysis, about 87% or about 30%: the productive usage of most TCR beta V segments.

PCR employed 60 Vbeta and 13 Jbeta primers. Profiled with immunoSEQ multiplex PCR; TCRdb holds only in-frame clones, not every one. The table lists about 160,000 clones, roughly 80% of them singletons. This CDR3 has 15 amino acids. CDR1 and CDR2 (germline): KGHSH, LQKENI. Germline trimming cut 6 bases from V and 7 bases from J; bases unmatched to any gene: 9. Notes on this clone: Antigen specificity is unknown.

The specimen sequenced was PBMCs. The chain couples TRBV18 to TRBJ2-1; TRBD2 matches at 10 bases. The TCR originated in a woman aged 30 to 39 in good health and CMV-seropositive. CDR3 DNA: TGTGCCAGCTCCCCCCAGATAGCGGGGGGTAATGAGCAGTTCTTC. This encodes CASSPQIAGGNEQFF. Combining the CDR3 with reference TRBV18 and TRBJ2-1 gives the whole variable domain NAGVMQNPRHLVRRRGQEARLRCSPMKGHSHVYWYRQLPEEGLKFMVYLQKENIIDESGMPKERFSAEFPKEGPSILRIQQVVRGDSAAYFCASSPQIAGGNEQFFGPGTRLTVL.